This TCR beta chain derives from a study of T cell changes during pregnancy in multiple sclerosis. Germline V CDR1 and CDR2: SNHLY, FYNNEI. The V and J ends lost 4 bases and 4 bases, in that order; junction bases with no gene match: 7. CDR3 length: 14 amino acids. Method: immunoSEQ multiplex PCR; TCRdb's copy keeps in-frame clones and lacks some. The data show more than 70,000 clones, with approximately 90% seen just once and 0.95% held by the top ten. The J gene is TRBJ2-7, the V gene TRBV2, with TRBD2 matching 7 bases. The sequenced sample was peripheral blood, obtained before pregnancy. The TCR sequence derives from a female donor with multiple sclerosis, enrolled in a pregnancy study. For the CDR3, the DNA is TGTGCCAGCAGTGCAGAGCGGGGTTCGTACGAGCAGTACTTC. Amino acid sequence: CASSAERGSYEQYF.